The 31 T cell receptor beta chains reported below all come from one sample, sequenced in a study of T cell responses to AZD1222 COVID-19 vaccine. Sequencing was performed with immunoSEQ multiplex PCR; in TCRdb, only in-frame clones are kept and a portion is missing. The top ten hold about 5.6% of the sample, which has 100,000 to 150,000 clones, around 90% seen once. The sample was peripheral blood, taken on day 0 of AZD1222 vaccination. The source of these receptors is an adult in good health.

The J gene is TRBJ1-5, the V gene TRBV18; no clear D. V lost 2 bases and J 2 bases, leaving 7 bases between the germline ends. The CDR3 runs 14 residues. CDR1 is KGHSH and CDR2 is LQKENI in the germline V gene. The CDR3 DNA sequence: TGTGCCAGCTCACCATCGACGGGCAATCAGCCCCAGCATTTT. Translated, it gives CASSPSTGNQPQHF.

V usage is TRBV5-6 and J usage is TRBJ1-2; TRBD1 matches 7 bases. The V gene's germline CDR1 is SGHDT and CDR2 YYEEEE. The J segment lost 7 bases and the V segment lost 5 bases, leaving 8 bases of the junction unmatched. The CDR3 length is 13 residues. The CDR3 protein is CASSSDRVSGYTF. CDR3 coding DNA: TGTGCCAGCAGTTCCGACAGGGTGAGTGGCTACACCTTC.

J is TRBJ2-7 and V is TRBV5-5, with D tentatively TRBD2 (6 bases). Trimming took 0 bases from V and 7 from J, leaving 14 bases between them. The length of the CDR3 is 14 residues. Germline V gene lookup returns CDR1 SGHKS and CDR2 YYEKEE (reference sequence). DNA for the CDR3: TGTGCCAGCAGCTTGGCCGTCAACGCGGGGGAGCAGTACTTC. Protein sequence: CASSLAVNAGEQYF.

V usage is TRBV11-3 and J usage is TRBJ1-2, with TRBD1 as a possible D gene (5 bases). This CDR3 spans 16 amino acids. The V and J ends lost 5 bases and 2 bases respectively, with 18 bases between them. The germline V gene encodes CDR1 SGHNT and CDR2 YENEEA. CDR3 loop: CASSPGRARNNYGYTF. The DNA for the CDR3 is TGTGCCAGCAGCCCGGGACGGGCCCGGAACAACTATGGCTACACCTTC. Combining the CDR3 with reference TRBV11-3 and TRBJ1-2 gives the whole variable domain EAGVVQSPRYKIIEKKQPVAFWCNPISGHNTLYWYLQNLGQGPELLIRYENEEAVDDSQLPKDRFSAERLKGVDSTLKIQPAELGDSAVYLCASSPGRARNNYGYTFGSGTRLTVV.

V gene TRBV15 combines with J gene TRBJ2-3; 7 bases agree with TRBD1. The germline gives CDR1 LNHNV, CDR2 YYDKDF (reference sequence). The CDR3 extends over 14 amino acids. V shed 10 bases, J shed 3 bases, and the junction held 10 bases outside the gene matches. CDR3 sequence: CASGRQGETDTQYF. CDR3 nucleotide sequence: TGTGCCAGCGGTCGACAGGGTGAGACAGATACGCAGTATTTT.

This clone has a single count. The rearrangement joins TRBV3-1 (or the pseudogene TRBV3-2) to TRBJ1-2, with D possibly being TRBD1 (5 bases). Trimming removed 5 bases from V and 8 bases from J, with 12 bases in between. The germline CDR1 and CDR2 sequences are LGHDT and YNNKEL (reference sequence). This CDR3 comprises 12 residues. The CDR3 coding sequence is TGTGCCAGCAGCTCACGGGGGAAGGGCTACACCTTC. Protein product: CASSSRGKGYTF.

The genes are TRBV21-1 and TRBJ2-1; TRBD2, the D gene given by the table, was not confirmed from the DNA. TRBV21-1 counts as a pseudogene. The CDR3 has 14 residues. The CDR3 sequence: CASSKDGVVGEQFF. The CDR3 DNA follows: TGTGCCAGCAGCAAAGACGGGGTAGTCGGTGAGCAGTTCTTC.

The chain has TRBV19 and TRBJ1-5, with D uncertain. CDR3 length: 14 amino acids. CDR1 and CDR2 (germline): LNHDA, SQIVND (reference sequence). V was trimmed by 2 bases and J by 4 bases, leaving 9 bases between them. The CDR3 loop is CASSIKGTNQPQHF. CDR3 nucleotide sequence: TGTGCCAGTAGTATAAAGGGAACTAATCAGCCCCAGCATTTT.

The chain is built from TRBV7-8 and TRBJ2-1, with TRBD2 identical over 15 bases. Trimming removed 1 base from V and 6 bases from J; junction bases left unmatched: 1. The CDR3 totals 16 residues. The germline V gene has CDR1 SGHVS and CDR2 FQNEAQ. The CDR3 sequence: CASSLVGLAGGNEQFF. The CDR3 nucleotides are TGTGCCAGCAGCTTAGTGGGACTAGCGGGAGGCAATGAGCAGTTCTTC.

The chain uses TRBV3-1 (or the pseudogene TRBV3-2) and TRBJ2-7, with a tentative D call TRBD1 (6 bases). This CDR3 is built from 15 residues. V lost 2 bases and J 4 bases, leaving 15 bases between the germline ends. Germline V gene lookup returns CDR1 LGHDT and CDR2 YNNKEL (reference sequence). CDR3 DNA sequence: TGTGCCAGCAGCCAATACAGGGAGCCAGCATACGAGCAGTACTTC. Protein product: CASSQYREPAYEQYF.

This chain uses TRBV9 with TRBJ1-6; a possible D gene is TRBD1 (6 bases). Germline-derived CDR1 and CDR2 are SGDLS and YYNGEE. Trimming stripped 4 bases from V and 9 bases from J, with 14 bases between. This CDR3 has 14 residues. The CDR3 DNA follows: TGTGCCAGCAGCTATGGACAGCATACTTCACCCCTCCACTTT. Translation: CASSYGQHTSPLHF. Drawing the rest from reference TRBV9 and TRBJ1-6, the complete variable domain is DSGVTQTPKHLITATGQRVTLRCSPRSGDLSVYWYQQSLDQGLQFLIQYYNGEERAKGNILERFSAQQFPDLHSELNLSSLELGDSALYFCASSYGQHTSPLHFGNGTRLTVT.

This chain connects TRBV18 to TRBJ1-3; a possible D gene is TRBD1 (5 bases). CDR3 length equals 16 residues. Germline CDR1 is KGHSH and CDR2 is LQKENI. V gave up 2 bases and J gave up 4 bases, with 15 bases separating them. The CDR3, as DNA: TGTGCCAGCTCACCAAAGGGGTCCTCGACCGGAAACACCATATATTTT. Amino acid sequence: CASSPKGSSTGNTIYF.

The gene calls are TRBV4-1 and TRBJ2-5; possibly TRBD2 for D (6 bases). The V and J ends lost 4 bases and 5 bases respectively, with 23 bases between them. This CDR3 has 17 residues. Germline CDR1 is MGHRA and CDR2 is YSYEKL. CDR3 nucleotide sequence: TGCGCCAGCAGCCCCCGACTAGATGACGGGTTTGGTGAGACCCAGTACTTC. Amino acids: CASSPRLDDGFGETQYF.

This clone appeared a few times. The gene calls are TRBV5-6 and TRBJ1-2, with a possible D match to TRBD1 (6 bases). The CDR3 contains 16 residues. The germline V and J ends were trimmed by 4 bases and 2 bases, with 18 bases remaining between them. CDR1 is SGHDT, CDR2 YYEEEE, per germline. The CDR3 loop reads CASSTRDRSLNYGYTF. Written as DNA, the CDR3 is TGTGCCAGCAGCACCCGAGACAGGTCCTTAAACTATGGCTACACCTTC.

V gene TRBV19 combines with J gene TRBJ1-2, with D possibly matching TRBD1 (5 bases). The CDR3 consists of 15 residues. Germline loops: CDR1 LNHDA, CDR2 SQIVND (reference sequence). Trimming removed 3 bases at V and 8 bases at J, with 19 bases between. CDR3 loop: CASSIFGTLASGYTF. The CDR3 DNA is TGTGCCAGTAGTATTTTCGGGACCCTCGCATCCGGCTACACCTTC.

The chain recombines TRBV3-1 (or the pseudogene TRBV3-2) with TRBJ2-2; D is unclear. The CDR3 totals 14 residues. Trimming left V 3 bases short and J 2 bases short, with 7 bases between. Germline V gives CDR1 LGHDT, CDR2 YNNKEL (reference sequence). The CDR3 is CASSHGPNTGELFF. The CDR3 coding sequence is TGTGCCAGCAGCCACGGGCCAAACACCGGGGAGCTGTTTTTT.

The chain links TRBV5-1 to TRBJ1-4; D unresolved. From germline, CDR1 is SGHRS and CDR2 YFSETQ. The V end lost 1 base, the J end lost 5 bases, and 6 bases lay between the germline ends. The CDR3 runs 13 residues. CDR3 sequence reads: CASSLLGNEKLFF. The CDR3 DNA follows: TGCGCCAGCAGCTTGCTTGGAAATGAAAAACTGTTTTTT.

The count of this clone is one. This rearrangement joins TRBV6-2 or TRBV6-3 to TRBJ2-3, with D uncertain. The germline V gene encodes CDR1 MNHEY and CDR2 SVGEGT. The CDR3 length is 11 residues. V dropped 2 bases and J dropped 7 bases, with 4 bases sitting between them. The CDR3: CASSYGNTQYF. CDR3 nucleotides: TGTGCCAGCAGTTACGGAAATACGCAGTATTTT.

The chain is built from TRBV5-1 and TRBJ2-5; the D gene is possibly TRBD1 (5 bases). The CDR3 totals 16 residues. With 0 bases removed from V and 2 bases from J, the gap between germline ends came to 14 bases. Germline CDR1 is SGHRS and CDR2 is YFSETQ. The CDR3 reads CASSLGSGLGQETQYF. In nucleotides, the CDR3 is TGCGCCAGCAGCTTGGGGTCAGGGCTTGGTCAAGAGACCCAGTACTTC.

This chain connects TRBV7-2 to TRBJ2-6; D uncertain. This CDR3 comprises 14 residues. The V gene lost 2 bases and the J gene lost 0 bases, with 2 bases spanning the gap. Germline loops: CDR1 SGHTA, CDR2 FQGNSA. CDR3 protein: CASSLNSGANVLTF. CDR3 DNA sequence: TGTGCCAGCAGCTTAAACTCTGGGGCCAACGTCCTGACTTTC.

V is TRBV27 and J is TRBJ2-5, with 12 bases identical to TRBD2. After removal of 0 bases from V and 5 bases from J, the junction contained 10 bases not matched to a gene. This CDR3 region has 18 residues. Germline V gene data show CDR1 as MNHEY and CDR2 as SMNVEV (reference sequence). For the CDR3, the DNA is TGTGCCAGCAGTTTATCGACTCTAGCGGGAGGGCCCGGGGAGACCCAGTACTTC. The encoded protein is CASSLSTLAGGPGETQYF.

The CDR3: CASRDRRHTGELFF. CDR3 coding DNA: TGTGCCAGCCGGGACAGGAGACACACCGGGGAGCTGTTTTTT. The rearrangement links TRBV28 to TRBJ2-2, with 8 bases lining up with TRBD1. Germline V gene data show CDR1 as MDHEN and CDR2 as SYDVKM. The CDR3 sequence is 14 residues long. V trimming: 8 bases; J trimming: 3 bases; junction bases outside the gene matches: 5.

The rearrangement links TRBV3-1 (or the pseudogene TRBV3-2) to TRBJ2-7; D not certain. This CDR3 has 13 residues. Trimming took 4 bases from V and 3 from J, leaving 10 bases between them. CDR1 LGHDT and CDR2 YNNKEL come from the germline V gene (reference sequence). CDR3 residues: CASSLFGRYEQYF. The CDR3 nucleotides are TGTGCCAGCAGCCTATTCGGACGCTACGAGCAGTACTTC.

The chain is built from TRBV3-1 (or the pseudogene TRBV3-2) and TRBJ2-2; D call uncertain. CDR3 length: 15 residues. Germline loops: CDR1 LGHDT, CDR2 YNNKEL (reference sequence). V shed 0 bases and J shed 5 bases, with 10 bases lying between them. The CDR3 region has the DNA TGTGCCAGCAGCCAAGACCGAATGTGGACCGGGGAGCTGTTTTTT. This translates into CASSQDRMWTGELFF.

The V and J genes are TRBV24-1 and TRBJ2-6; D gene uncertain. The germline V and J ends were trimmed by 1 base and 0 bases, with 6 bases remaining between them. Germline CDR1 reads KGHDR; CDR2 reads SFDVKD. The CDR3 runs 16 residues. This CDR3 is CATSDFVDSGANVLTF. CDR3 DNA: TGTGCCACCAGTGATTTCGTCGACTCTGGGGCCAACGTCCTGACTTTC.

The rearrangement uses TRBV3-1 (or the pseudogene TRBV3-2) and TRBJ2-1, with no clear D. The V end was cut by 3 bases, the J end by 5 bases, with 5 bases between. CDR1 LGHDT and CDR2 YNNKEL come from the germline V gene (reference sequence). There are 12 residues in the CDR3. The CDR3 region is CASSQSDNEQFF. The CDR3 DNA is TGTGCCAGCAGCCAGTCCGACAATGAGCAGTTCTTC.

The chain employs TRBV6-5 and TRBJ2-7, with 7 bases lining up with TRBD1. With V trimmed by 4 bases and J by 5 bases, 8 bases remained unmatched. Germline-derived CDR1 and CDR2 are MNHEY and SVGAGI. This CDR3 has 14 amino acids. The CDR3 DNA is TGTGCCAGCAGTTCTCGAGGGGGCAACGACGAGCAGTACTTC. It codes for CASSSRGGNDEQYF.

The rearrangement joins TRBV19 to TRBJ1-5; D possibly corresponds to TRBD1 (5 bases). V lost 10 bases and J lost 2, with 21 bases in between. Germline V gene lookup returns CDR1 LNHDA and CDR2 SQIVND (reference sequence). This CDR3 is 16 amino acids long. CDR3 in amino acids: CATTDRGGRGNQPQHF. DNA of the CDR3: TGTGCCACCACAGACCGGGGGGGACGGGGCAATCAGCCCCAGCATTTT. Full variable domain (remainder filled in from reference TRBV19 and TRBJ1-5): DGGITQSPKYLFRKEGQNVTLSCEQNLNHDAMYWYRQDPGQGLRLIYYSQIVNDFQKGDIAEGYSVSREKKESFPLTVTSAQKNPTAFYLCATTDRGGRGNQPQHFGDGTRLSIL.

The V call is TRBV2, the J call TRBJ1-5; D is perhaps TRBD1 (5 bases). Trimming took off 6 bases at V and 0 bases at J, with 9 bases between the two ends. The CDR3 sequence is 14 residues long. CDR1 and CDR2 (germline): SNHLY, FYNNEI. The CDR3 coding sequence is TGTGCCAGCAGACCGGGGGGTAGCAATCAGCCCCAGCATTTT. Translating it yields CASRPGGSNQPQHF.

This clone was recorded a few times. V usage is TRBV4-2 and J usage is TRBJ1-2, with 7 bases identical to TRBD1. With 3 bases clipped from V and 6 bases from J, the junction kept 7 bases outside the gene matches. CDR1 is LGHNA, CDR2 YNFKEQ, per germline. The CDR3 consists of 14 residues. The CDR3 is CASSHTGALDGYTF. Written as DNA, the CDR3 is TGTGCCAGCAGCCACACAGGGGCTCTTGATGGCTACACCTTC.

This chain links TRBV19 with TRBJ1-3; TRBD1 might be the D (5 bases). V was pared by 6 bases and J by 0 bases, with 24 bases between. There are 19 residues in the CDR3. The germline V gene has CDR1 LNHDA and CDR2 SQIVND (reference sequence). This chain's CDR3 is CASSPGGLGIGGSGNTIYF. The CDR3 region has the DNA TGTGCCAGTAGCCCGGGAGGGTTGGGGATTGGGGGCTCTGGAAACACCATATATTTT.